The clone carrying this T cell receptor beta chain appeared a single time. Since a much larger clone is just one base distant, this may be a read error. Germline V lookup: CDR1 SGHAT, CDR2 FQNNGV. The CDR3 extends over 17 amino acids. TCR beta CDR3 regions were amplified from RNA transcripts. The TCR CDR3 was amplified in a first-round RT-PCR using the HTBI primer set. TCRdb re-called the multiplex PCR reads through MiXCR, storing one row per CDR3 protein. This table holds almost 600,000 distinct CDR3 sequences, 35% to 55% found once. The entry originates in a study of T cells in Graves' hyperthyroidism and ophthalmopathy.

This chain uses TRBV11-2 with TRBJ1-1; D not certain. This sequence was found in a woman in her late teens or twenties with Graves' hyperthyroidism. The sample comprised peripheral blood or thyroid tissue (not recorded which). CDR3 bases: TGTGCCAGCAGCTTTAGTCACCTGGCTCCGATGAACACTGAAGCTTCCTTT. It encodes CASSFSHLAPMNTEASF.